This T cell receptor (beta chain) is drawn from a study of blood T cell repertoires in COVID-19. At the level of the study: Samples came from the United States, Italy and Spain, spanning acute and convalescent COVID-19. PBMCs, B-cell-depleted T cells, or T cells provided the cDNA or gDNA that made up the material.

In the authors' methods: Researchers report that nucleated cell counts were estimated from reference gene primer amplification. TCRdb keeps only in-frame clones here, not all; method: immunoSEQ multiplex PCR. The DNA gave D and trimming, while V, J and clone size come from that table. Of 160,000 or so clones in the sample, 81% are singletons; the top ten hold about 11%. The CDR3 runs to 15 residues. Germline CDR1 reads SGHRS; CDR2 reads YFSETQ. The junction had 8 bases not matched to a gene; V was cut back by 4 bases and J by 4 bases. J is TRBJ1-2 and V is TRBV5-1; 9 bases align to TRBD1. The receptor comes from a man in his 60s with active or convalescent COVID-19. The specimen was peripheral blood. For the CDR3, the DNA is TGCGCCAGCAGCCTAGACAGGGGGGGCGTCTATGGCTACACCTTC. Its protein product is CASSLDRGGVYGYTF.